The following is a T cell receptor (beta chain) sequence with its context. Its antigen target is currently unknown. Sequencing ends 3 residues short of the CDR3 end; the germline J gene provides the rest. Using the immunoSEQ assay, multiplex PCR amplified TCR beta CDR3 regions from an average of approximately 1.1 ug of genomic DNA per sample. To correct primer bias, the assay used a complete synthetic TCR repertoire to set an amplification baseline. The amplicons were sequenced using the Illumina platform. In the original analysis: Error correction of the sequences involved clustering with frequency ratios plus a modified nearest-neighbor algorithm, after which the sequences were analyzed in the immunoSEQ Analyzer using IMGT gene definitions. TCR richness and evenness were averaged over 20 rarefaction repeats at each rarefaction depth, excluding samples with fewer sequences than the depth. V, D and J gene relative abundances were compared between groups with Wilcoxon rank sum tests, applying FDR correction. In the blinded duplicates, the intraclass correlation was about 95% for TCR richness and averaged about 80% across 55 to 75 gene segments. The table comes from immuneACCESS by way of TCRdb, which keeps in-frame sequences with V and J called. Part of the clones is missing from these tables; in studies checked, under half for an unresolved V gene and the rest for unknown reasons. That table is the source of V, J and clone size, and D and trimming were worked out from the DNA. This sample's listing comprises 28,000 or so clones. 8.4% of the sample rests with the top ten.

This record comes from a study of T cells in women clearing cervical HPV infection (dated by TCRdb to 2016 to 2019). Background on the whole study: The cases were 20 to 30 women with histologically confirmed HPV16-related CIN3 or worse, and 2 of those women had invasive cancers. The controls were about 25 women whose single incident HPV16 infection cleared within 12 months with no development of precancer or cancer. Blood from cases was drawn at the visit where the lesion was first identified, while blood from controls was drawn once the infection was no longer detected. For cases, a median interval of about 140 days, with an interquartile range of 90 to 200 days, was observed between lesion detection and blood sampling. Since HLA typing was available for only a few women, HLA type could not be ruled out as a confounder. The exploratory proof-of-principle case-control study was nested within the Guanacaste HPV Natural History Study in Costa Rica and compared TCR repertoires across cervical HPV16 outcomes. Cases and controls were matched on year of sample collection and on age within five years. Cases had a median age of almost 35 years and controls had a median age of 38, with no significant differences in baseline characteristics. In the parent cohort, some 10,000 women aged 18 or older were enrolled in Guanacaste, Costa Rica, during about 1993 to 1994 and were followed for seven years. Quality controls consisted of five blinded duplicates per group, for a total of roughly 60 samples made up of 50 or so participants and ten or so replicates. The full study reports these points: Because T-cell numbers per sample were unknown, differences in richness could reflect varying T-cell content rather than repertoire biology. Whether associations preceded infection or resulted from infection could not be shown with the cross-sectional design, and effector/memory subsets and HPV-specific T cells were not isolated. Cases had lower TRBV6-7 relative abundance than controls (roughly 0.12% versus 0.17%; Bonferroni P = 0.0008). TCR repertoire richness was significantly higher in CIN3+ cases than in controls across sequencing depths, while evenness did not differ. Random forest classifiers that combined richness and V gene abundances separated cases from controls with an estimated AUC of around 0.84.

Every participant had a single incident cervical HPV16 infection, and prevalent HPV16 infections were excluded. Cervical HPV DNA was detected with MY09/MY11 PCR, and genotyping was done with dot-blot hybridization. Roughly 15 mL of heparinized blood was centrifuged, after which the buffy coat was aliquoted, frozen at -30 degrees C, and then stored at -80 degrees C. Genomic DNA was extracted from buffy coat specimens using QIAGEN kits. The germline V gene (reference sequence) yields DFQATT for CDR1 and SNEGSKA for CDR2. Taken from cysteine to phenylalanine, the CDR3 has 15 residues. Sequencing covers 36 bases of the CDR3, shown here with the frame starting at base 1. Germline trimming: 3 bases from V, 0 bases from J; junction bases outside gene matches: 4.

The rearranged chain carries TRBV20-1 and TRBJ2-7, with 11 bases matching TRBD2. The TCR originated in a woman aged 18 to 75 with a cervical HPV16 infection that either progressed to CIN3+ or cleared (not recorded which). Sequencing was performed on blood buffy coat. CDR3 region: CSARTGLADSYEQYF. The CDR3 bases that were read are TGCAGTGCTAGGACGGGACTAGCGGACTCCTACGAG.